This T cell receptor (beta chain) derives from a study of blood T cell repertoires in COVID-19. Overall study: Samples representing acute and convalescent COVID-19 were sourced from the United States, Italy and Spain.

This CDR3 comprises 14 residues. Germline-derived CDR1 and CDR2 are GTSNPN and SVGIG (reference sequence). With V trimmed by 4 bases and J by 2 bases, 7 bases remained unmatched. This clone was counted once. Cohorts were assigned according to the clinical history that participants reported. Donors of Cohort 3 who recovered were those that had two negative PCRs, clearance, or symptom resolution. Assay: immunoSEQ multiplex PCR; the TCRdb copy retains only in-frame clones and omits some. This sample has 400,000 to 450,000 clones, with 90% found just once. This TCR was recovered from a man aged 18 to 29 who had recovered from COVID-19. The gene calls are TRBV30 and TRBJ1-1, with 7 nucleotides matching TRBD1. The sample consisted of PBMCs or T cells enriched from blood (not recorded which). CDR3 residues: CAWTGLGGNTEAFF. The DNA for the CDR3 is TGTGCCTGGACGGGGTTAGGGGGCAACACTGAAGCTTTCTTT.